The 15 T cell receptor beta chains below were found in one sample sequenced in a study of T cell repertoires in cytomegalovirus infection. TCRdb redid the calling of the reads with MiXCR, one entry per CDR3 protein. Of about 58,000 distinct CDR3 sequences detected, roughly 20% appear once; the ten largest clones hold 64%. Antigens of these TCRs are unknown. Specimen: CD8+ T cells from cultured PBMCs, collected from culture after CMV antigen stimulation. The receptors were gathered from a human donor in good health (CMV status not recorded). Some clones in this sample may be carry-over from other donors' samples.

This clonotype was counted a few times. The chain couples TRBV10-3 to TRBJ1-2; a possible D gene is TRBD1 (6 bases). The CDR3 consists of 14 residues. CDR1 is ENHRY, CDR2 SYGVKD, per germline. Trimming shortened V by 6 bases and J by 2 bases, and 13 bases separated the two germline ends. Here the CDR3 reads CAISGEGVNYGYTF. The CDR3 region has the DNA TGTGCCATCAGCGGCGAGGGGGTCAACTATGGCTACACCTTC.

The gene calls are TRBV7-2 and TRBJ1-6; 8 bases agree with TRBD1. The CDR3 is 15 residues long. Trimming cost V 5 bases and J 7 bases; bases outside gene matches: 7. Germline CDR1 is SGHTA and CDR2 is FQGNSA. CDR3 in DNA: TGTGCCAGCAGCGCTGGACAGGGCGGAAATTCACCCCTCCACTTT. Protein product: CASSAGQGGNSPLHF. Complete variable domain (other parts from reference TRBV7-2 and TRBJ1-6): GAGVSQSPSNKVTEKGKDVELRCDPISGHTALYWYRQSLGQGLEFLIYFQGNSAPDKSGLPSDRFSAERTGGSVSTLTIQRTQQEDSAVYLCASSAGQGGNSPLHFGNGTRLTVT.

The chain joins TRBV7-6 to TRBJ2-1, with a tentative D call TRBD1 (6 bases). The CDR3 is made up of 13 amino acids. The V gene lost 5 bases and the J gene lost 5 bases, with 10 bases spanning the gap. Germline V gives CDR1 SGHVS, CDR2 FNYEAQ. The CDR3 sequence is CASSADSDNEQFF. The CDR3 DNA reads TGTGCCAGCAGCGCGGACAGTGACAATGAGCAGTTCTTC.

The CDR3 DNA sequence: TGTGCCAGCAGTCGAACAGGGACCACTGAAGCTTTCTTT. Residues: CASSRTGTTEAFF. The chain carries TRBV7-2 and TRBJ1-1; a possible D gene is TRBD1 (6 bases). V lost 6 bases, J lost 4 bases, and 12 bases lay in between. There are 13 residues in the CDR3. CDR1 and CDR2 (germline): SGHTA, FQGNSA.

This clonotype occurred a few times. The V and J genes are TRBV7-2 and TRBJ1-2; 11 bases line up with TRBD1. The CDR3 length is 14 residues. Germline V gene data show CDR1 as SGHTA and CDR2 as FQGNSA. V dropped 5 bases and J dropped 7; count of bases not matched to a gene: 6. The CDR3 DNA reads TGTGCCAGCAGCGCGATGGACAGGGGGCTTGGCTACACCTTC. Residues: CASSAMDRGLGYTF.

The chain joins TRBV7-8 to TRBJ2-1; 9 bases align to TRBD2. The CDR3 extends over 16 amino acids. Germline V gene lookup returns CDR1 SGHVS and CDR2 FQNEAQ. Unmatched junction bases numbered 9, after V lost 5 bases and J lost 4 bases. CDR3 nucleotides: TGTGCCAGCAGCATTAGCGGGAGTTGGGTGTACAATGAGCAGTTCTTC. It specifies CASSISGSWVYNEQFF.

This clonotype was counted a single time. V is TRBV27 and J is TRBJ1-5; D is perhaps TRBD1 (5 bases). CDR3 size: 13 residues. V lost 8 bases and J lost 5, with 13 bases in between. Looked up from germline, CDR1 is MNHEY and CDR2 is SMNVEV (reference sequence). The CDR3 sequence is CASGGAVYQPQHF. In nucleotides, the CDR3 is TGTGCCAGCGGCGGGGCGGTGTATCAGCCCCAGCATTTT.

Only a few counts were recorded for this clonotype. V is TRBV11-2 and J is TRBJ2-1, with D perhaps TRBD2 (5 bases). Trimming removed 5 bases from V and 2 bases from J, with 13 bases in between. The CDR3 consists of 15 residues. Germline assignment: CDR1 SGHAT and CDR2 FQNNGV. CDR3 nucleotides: TGTGCCAGCAGCCCTCTAGAGGGAACCTACAATGAGCAGTTCTTC. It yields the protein CASSPLEGTYNEQFF.

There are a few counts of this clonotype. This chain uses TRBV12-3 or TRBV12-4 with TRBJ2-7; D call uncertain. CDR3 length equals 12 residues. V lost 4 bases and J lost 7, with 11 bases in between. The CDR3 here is CASSSLVGEQYF. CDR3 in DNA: TGTGCCAGCAGTTCCTTGGTCGGGGAGCAGTACTTC.

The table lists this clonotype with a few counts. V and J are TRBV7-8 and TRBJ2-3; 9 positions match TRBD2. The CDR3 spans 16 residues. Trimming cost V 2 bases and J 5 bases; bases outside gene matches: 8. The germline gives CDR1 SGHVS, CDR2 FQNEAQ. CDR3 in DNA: TGTGCCAGCAGCTTATTGGGCGGGAGGGCCGGAGATACGCAGTATTTT. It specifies CASSLLGGRAGDTQYF.

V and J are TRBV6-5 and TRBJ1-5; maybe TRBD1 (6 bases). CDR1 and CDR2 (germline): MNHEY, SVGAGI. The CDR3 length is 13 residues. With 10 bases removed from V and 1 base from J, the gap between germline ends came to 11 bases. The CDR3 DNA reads TGTGCCACCCAGGGGAACAGCAATCAGCCCCAGCATTTT. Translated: CATQGNSNQPQHF.

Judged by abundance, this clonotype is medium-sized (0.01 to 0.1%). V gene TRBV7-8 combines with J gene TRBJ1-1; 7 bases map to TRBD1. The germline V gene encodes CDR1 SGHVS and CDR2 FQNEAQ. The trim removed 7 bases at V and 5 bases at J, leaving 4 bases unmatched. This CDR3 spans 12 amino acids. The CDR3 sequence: CASIRGNTEAFF. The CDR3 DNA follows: TGTGCCAGCATCAGGGGGAATACTGAAGCTTTCTTT.

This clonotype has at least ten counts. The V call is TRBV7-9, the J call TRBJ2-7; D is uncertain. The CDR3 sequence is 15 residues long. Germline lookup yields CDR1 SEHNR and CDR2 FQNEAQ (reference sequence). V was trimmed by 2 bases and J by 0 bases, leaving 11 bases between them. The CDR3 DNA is TGTGCCAGCAGCTTAATCAAGGCCGGCTCCTACGAGCAGTACTTC. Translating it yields CASSLIKAGSYEQYF.

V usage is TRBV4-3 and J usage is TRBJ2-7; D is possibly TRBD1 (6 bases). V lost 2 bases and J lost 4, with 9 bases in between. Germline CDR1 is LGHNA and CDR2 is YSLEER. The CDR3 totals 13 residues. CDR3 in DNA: TGCGCCAGCAGCCAATCACAGGGATACGAGCAGTACTTC. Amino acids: CASSQSQGYEQYF.

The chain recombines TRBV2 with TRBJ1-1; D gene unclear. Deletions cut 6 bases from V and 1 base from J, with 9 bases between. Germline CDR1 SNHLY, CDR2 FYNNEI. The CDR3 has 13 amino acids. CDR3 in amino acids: CASSPGRNTEAFF. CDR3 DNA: TGTGCCAGCAGCCCGGGGAGGAACACTGAAGCTTTCTTT. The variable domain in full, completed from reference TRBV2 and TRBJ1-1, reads EPEVTQTPSHQVTQMGQEVILRCVPISNHLYFYWYRQILGQKVEFLVSFYNNEISEKSEIFDDQFSVERPDGSNFTLKIRSTKLEDSAMYFCASSPGRNTEAFFGQGTRLTVV.